This TCR beta chain stems from a study of blood T cell repertoires in COVID-19. This table comes from immunoSEQ multiplex PCR, and its TCRdb copy is limited to in-frame clones, with some not included. The data hold 150,000 to 180,000 clones, with about 80% observed a single time. The germline V gene has CDR1 SEHNR and CDR2 FQNEAQ (reference sequence). CDR3 length: 13 amino acids. Trimming removed 8 bases at V and 3 bases at J, with 13 bases between. The sequenced sample was peripheral blood. The sequence derives from a man aged 55 to 70 with acute or convalescent COVID-19. The chain uses TRBV7-9 and TRBJ1-1; D gene ambiguous. The CDR3 DNA sequence: TGTGCCAGCGCCCCTGGCCTGGACACTGAAGCTTTCTTT. Translating it yields CASAPGLDTEAFF.